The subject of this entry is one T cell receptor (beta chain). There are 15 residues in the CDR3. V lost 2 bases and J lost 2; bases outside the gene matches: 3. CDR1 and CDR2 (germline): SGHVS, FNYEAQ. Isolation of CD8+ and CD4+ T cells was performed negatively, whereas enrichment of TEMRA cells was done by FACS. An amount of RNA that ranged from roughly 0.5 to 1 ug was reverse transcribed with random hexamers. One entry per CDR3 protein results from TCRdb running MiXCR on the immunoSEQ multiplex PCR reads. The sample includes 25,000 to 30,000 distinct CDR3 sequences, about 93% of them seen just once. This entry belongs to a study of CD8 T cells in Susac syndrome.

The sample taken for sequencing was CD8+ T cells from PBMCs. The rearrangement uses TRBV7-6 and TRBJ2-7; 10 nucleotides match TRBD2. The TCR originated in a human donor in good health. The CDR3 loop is CASSLTSGKPYEQYF. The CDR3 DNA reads TGTGCCAGCAGCTTAACTAGCGGGAAACCCTACGAGCAGTACTTC. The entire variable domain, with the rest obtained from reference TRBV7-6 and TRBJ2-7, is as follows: GAGVSQSPRYKVTKRGQDVALRCDPISGHVSLYWYRQALGQGPEFLTYFNYEAQQDKSGLPNDRFSAERPEGSISTLTIQRTEQRDSAMYRCASSLTSGKPYEQYFGPGTRLTVT.